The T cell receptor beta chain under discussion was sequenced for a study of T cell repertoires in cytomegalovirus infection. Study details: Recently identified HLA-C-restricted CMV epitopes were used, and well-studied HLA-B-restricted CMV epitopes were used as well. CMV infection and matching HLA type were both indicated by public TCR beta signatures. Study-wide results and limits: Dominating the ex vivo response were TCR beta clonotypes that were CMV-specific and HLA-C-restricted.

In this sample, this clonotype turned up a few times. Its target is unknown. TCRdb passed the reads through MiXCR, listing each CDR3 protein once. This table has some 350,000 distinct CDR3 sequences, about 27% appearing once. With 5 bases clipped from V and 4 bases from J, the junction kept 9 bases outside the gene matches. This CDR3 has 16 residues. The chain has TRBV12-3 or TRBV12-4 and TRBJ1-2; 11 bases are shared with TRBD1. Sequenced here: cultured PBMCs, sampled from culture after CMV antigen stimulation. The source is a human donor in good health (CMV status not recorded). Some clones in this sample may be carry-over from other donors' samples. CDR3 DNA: TGTGCCAGCAGTCCCCGGACAGGGGGCGCCGGCTATGGCTACACCTTC. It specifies CASSPRTGGAGYGYTF.